These 22 T cell receptor beta chains share one sample of origin, sequenced in a study of monozygotic twins with inflammatory bowel disease. TCRdb reworked the 5' RACE reads into one entry per CDR3 protein, no DNA. The sample data list 150,000 or so distinct CDR3 sequences. Sequenced input: blood. The receptors come from a human donor with ulcerative colitis or Crohn's disease, or a healthy co-twin of an affected twin (not recorded which).

The genes are TRBV27 and TRBJ2-7; TCRdb indicates TRBD1, and absent DNA this call remains unverified. Germline CDR1 reads MNHEY; CDR2 reads SMNVEV (reference sequence). The CDR3 contains 14 residues. The CDR3: CASSLYPGAYEQYF.

The genes are TRBV10-3 and TRBJ1-2; TCRdb designates TRBD1, a call that cannot be tested without DNA. The CDR3 contains 14 residues. Germline V gene lookup returns CDR1 ENHRY and CDR2 SYGVKD. CDR3 sequence reads: CAISEGTAYYGYTF.

The V and J genes are TRBV10-2 and TRBJ1-1; lacking DNA, the TRBD1 call made by TCRdb goes unchecked. The CDR3 totals 16 residues. CDR1 and CDR2 from the germline V gene are WSHSY and SAAADI. The CDR3 here is CASRRDSLFRDTEAFF.

The chain couples TRBV29-1 to TRBJ1-2; TCRdb's D gene call, TRBD1, goes unchecked for lack of DNA. The V gene's germline CDR1 is SQVTM and CDR2 ANQGSEA. The CDR3 totals 16 residues. CDR3 loop: CSVNGGTGGFRYGYTF.

The chain has TRBV2 and TRBJ2-1; no DNA is available, so the TRBD2 call from TCRdb remains unchecked. Germline CDR1 and CDR2: SNHLY and FYNNEI. This CDR3 comprises 16 residues. CDR3 sequence reads: CASRGLAGVFYNEQFF.

The rearrangement uses TRBV7-2 and TRBJ1-4; TCRdb gives TRBD1 as the D gene, but with no DNA this cannot be confirmed. This CDR3 is 13 amino acids long. Germline V gene lookup returns CDR1 SGHTA and CDR2 FQGNSA. The CDR3 here is CASSFGGYEKLFF.

The chain links TRBV28 to TRBJ2-3; the TCRdb call, TRBD2, lacks DNA for checking. CDR3 length: 18 amino acids. The germline CDR1 and CDR2 sequences are MDHEN and SYDVKM. CDR3 sequence: CASSSPLGLAGGTDTQYF. The full variable domain, in which reference TRBV28 and TRBJ2-3 provide the parts outside the CDR3, is DVKVTQSSRYLVKRTGEKVFLECVQDMDHENMFWYRQDPGLGLRLIYFSYDVKMKEKGDIPEGYSVSREKKERFSLILESASTNQTSMYLCASSSPLGLAGGTDTQYFGPGTRLTVL.

This chain links TRBV9 with TRBJ2-3; TCRdb designates TRBD1, a call that cannot be tested without DNA. CDR1 is SGDLS and CDR2 is YYNGEE in the germline V gene. This CDR3 comprises 13 residues. The CDR3 reads CASSVVPTDTQYF.

The gene calls are TRBV5-1 and TRBJ1-2. Germline CDR1 and CDR2: SGHRS and YFSETQ. The CDR3 has 19 residues. CDR3 loop: CASSPILIGTAEKYDGYTF.

This chain links TRBV29-1 with TRBJ1-1. The germline CDR1 and CDR2 sequences are SQVTM and ANQGSEA. The CDR3 runs 13 residues. CDR3 sequence reads: CSVERRMNTEAFF. Combining the CDR3 with reference TRBV29-1 and TRBJ1-1 gives the whole variable domain SAVISQKPSRDICQRGTSLTIQCQVDSQVTMMFWYRQQPGQSLTLIATANQGSEATYESGFVIDKFPISRPNLTFSTLTVSNMSPEDSSIYLCSVERRMNTEAFFGQGTRLTVV.

The chain joins TRBV7-6 to TRBJ2-2; with no DNA, the TCRdb D assignment of TRBD2 cannot be verified. Germline V gives CDR1 SGHVS, CDR2 FNYEAQ. The CDR3 loop spans 18 amino acids. The CDR3 here is CASSIWTSGRFRTGELFF.

The chain combines TRBV7-9 with TRBJ2-7; TCRdb names TRBD2, which stays unverified in the absence of DNA. Germline loops: CDR1 SEHNR, CDR2 FQNEAQ (reference sequence). The CDR3 is 16 amino acids. The CDR3 is CASSLEQGRANYEQYF.

V and J are TRBV4-1 and TRBJ2-7; TCRdb indicates TRBD1, and absent DNA this call remains unverified. Per the germline V gene, CDR1 is MGHRA and CDR2 is YSYEKL. This CDR3 comprises 15 residues. The CDR3 protein is CASSHRDTNSYEQYF.

This rearrangement joins TRBV6-5 to TRBJ1-6; TCRdb picks TRBD1, but there is no DNA to check that call. Germline values: CDR1 MNHEY, CDR2 SVGAGI. The CDR3 loop spans 17 amino acids. This CDR3 is CASSYSDRGNYNSPLHF.

The V call is TRBV7-2, the J call TRBJ1-2. Germline-derived CDR1 and CDR2 are SGHTA and FQGNSA. The CDR3 is made up of 14 amino acids. The CDR3 sequence: CASSLARAGTGYTF.

The chain combines TRBV6-2 or TRBV6-3 with TRBJ2-7; the TCRdb call, TRBD2, lacks DNA for checking. The germline V gene has CDR1 MNHEY and CDR2 SVGEGT. CDR3 size: 17 residues. CDR3 sequence reads: CASSYSILAGVFYEQYF.

This chain links TRBV11-2 with TRBJ1-2. From germline, CDR1 is SGHAT and CDR2 FQNNGV. The CDR3 runs to 12 residues. CDR3 sequence reads: CASSPIRYGYTF.

The genes are TRBV7-2 and TRBJ2-1; absent DNA, TCRdb's TRBD1 call cannot be checked. The CDR3 loop spans 12 amino acids. CDR1 is SGHTA, CDR2 FQGNSA, per germline. CDR3: CASSPVDRAEFF.

V is TRBV6-1 and J is TRBJ1-2; the TCRdb D gene call, TRBD1, has no DNA to confirm it. The CDR3 consists of 14 residues. Germline V CDR1 and CDR2: MNHNS, SASEGT. CDR3: CASSRRTGGDGYTF.

This sequence joins TRBV27 and TRBJ1-2; TCRdb indicates TRBD1, and absent DNA this call remains unverified. CDR1 MNHEY and CDR2 SMNVEV come from the germline V gene (reference sequence). The CDR3 is 14 residues long. The CDR3 protein is CASSFRGTGDGYTF.

The rearrangement links TRBV18 to TRBJ2-2; TCRdb calls TRBD1, which cannot be checked without DNA. The CDR3 has 15 amino acids. Germline V gene lookup returns CDR1 KGHSH and CDR2 LQKENI. CDR3 region: CASSLGQPNTGELFF. The whole variable domain, filled in from reference TRBV18 and TRBJ2-2, reads NAGVMQNPRHLVRRRGQEARLRCSPMKGHSHVYWYRQLPEEGLKFMVYLQKENIIDESGMPKERFSAEFPKEGPSILRIQQVVRGDSAAYFCASSLGQPNTGELFFGEGSRLTVL.

V gene TRBV12-3 or TRBV12-4 combines with J gene TRBJ2-3; TCRdb calls TRBD1, which cannot be checked without DNA. The CDR3 has 15 residues. CDR3 sequence: CASSPPMTGPDTQYF.